Detailed here is one T cell receptor (beta chain). The data belong to a study of blood T cell repertoires in COVID-19. Study details: Both acute and convalescent COVID-19 samples were obtained from the United States, Italy and Spain.

TCRdb's copy holds only in-frame clones and misses some; the assay was immunoSEQ multiplex PCR. Among about 150,000 clones listed, about 80% were seen once. V was clipped by 5 bases and J by 7 bases, with 14 bases between them. This CDR3 has 14 amino acids. CDR1 is SGHNT and CDR2 is YENEEA in the germline V gene. Sequenced material: peripheral blood. The TCR sequence derives from a man aged 70-80 years with acute or convalescent COVID-19. The chain combines TRBV11-3 with TRBJ2-2, with D possibly being TRBD1 (6 bases). CDR3: CASSLSGAVGELFF. The CDR3 DNA is TGTGCCAGCAGCCTCTCAGGGGCCGTCGGGGAGCTGTTTTTT.